This T cell receptor (beta chain) was sequenced during a study of blood T cell repertoires in COVID-19. Study at large: Samples came from the United States, Italy and Spain, spanning acute and convalescent COVID-19. PBMCs, B-cell-depleted T cells, or T cells provided the cDNA or gDNA that made up the material.

Authors' data handling: Reference gene primer amplification gave estimated nucleated cell counts. Data came from immunoSEQ multiplex PCR; TCRdb stores just in-frame clones and leaves some out. That table furnishes V, J and clone size, whereas the DNA furnished D and trimming. Altogether around 100,000 clones are present, approximately 89% being singletons, with the ten largest covering 0.85% to 1%. Germline loops: CDR1 SGHTA, CDR2 FQGTGA. This CDR3 is built from 18 residues. Deletions cut 1 base from V and 2 bases from J, with 20 bases between. V is TRBV7-3 and J is TRBJ2-5, with D tentatively TRBD2 (6 bases). Material for sequencing was peripheral blood. The clonotype comes from a man between 60 and 75 years old with acute or convalescent COVID-19. CDR3 coding DNA: TGTGCCAGCAGCTTAATTTCCAGGGCGCCTCGGGAGCAAGAGACCCAGTACTTC. This gives the protein CASSLISRAPREQETQYF. The variable domain in full, with the rest retrieved from reference TRBV7-3 and TRBJ2-5, is GAGVSQTPSNKVTEKGKYVELRCDPISGHTALYWYRQSLGQGPEFLIYFQGTGAADDSGLPNDRFFAVRPEGSVSTLKIQRTERGDSAVYLCASSLISRAPREQETQYFGPGTRLLVL.